The present TCR beta chain was sequenced within a study of T cell responses to AZD1222 COVID-19 vaccine (dated by TCRdb to 2020 to 2022). General notes on the study: AZD1222 recipients with second doses at about 4 weeks or about 12 weeks were pooled, because spike-specific TCR depth and breadth did not differ between schedules. TCR sequencing was performed for more than 230 trial participants, of whom around 210 were given two doses of AZD1222 and around 25 were given two doses of MenACWY control vaccine. Enrollment into the trials was organized by age into subgroups of 18-55, 56-69 and 70-plus years, and those subgroups contained roughly 150, 30 and 60 TCR-sequenced participants, respectively. What the study reported, not specific to this receptor: Because no day 14 peak-response samples were available, the repertoires could be characterized only after the peak T cell response. The 56-69-year group was small, and its depth increase did not reach significance, likely because of low power. After two AZD1222 doses, both the breadth and the depth of spike-specific TCRs were significantly higher than at day 0 and than in MenACWY recipients. Epitopes outside the regions mutated in the B.1.351 and B.1.1.7 variants were reportedly recognized by nearly half of the unique spike-specific TCRs. Conclusions about previously exposed vaccinees were limited because only a handful of AZD1222 recipients were SARS-CoV-2 seropositive at baseline. Participants were mostly white British and included more females than males, and it was suggested by the authors that clonal diversity may have been underestimated. CD4 TCRs associated with the vaccine covered the entire spike protein, and the dominant responses were in regions 160-218 and 743-854.

The V end loses 6 bases and the J end loses 4 bases, and a stretch of 14 bases separates them. The CDR3 contains 14 residues, cysteine and phenylalanine counted. Only the CDR3 DNA is retained, 42 bases long and in frame from the first base. In the germline V gene, CDR1 corresponds to MNHEY and CDR2 to SVGAGI. The CDR3 regions of human TCRbeta chains were analyzed by immunosequencing. The authors' analysis ran thus. Repertoire TCRs were matched against a reference library of SARS-CoV-2-specific TCRs generated with the MIRA antigen-specificity platform. Breadth was defined as the fraction of unique TCRs that were SARS-CoV-2-associated, and depth was defined as the fraction of total T cells that were SARS-CoV-2-associated. Each spike-specific TCR was assigned to its reactive spike region and to a CD4 or CD8 class using the MIRA data. Log10-transformed breadth and depth values were compared by one-way ANOVA with Sidak's multiple comparisons tests. In its TCRdb copy, this immuneACCESS table keeps in-frame sequences only and misses some clones. Where compared with another copy, unresolved V genes explain less than half of these, and the others have no known cause. V and J calls and clone size are copied from that table; D and trimming were computed from the DNA. This sample gives over 120,000 clones in total; about nine tenths of them show up just once. More than 5% of the sample belongs to the ten largest clones.

Of note for this clone: The antigen this receptor binds is unknown. No base quality information exists; no much larger clone differs at one position.

The time point tag for this specimen amounts to: baseline before first vaccination. The vaccinee samples were drawn from two UK trials, COV001 and COV002, one of which was a single-blind randomized controlled phase 2/3 trial testing AZD1222 (ChAdOx1 nCoV-19) in healthy adults. For TCRbeta chain sequencing, PBMC samples from trial participants were taken at day 0 and at day 28 after the second dose. The sequencing here drew on peripheral blood, taken on day 0 of AZD1222 vaccination. The source is an adult in good health. The V and J segments used are TRBV6-5 and TRBJ2-3; TRBD1 is perhaps the D gene, given 6 matching bases. The nucleotide sequence is given as TGTGCCAGCAGGAGCAGGGGCGCCCCAGATACGCAGTATTTT. Translated, it reads CASRSRGAPDTQYF.